Here is one TCR beta chain with its context. The CDR3 loop spans 13 amino acids. The junction had 5 bases not matched to a gene; V was cut back by 4 bases and J by 5 bases. CDR1 and CDR2 from the germline V gene are SGHRS and YFSETQ. Clones were read by immunoSEQ multiplex PCR, and TCRdb kept only the in-frame ones, dropping some. The table lists 15,000 to 17,000 clones, 80% to 90% of them singletons. This entry belongs to a study of T cells in localized non-small cell lung cancer. The sequencing here drew on peripheral blood mononuclear cells, taken before any cancer treatment. The clonotype was recovered from a male donor aged 60 or older with stage II lung adenocarcinoma. This chain joins TRBV5-1 and TRBJ2-5; TRBD1 aligns across 7 bases. The CDR3 loop is CASSPGQVETQYF. The CDR3 coding sequence is TGCGCCAGCAGCCCTGGACAGGTGGAGACCCAGTACTTC.